These 9 T cell receptor beta chains came from one sample sequenced in a study of multiple sclerosis patients with progressive multifocal leukoencephalopathy. The table came from immunoSEQ multiplex PCR; TCRdb's copy has only in-frame clones and leaves some out. The sample yields fewer than 40,000 clones, about 88% seen once. Time point noted: time of PML onset. The material was PBMCs, obtained from a patient treated with natalizumab. All receptors come from a human donor with progressive multifocal leukoencephalopathy.

The chain is built from TRBV25-1 and TRBJ2-7, with D unclear. Trimming left V 4 bases short and J 2 bases short, with 12 bases between. The CDR3 extends over 14 amino acids. CDR1 and CDR2 from the germline V gene are MGHDK and SYGVNS. The CDR3 region has the DNA TGTGCCAGCAGTGGGGATCCTTTCCCCTACGAGCAGTACTTC. Protein product: CASSGDPFPYEQYF.

V gene TRBV5-4 combines with J gene TRBJ2-1, with 7 bases fitting TRBD1. Germline assignment: CDR1 SGHNT and CDR2 YYREEE (reference sequence). The CDR3 covers 14 residues. V gave up 1 base and J gave up 4 bases; unmatched junction bases: 2. The CDR3 spells CASSLRQGYNEQFF. The CDR3 DNA reads as TGTGCCAGCAGCTTGCGACAGGGTTACAATGAGCAGTTCTTC.

This chain connects TRBV27 to TRBJ1-5; D may be TRBD1 (5 bases). CDR1 is MNHEY, CDR2 SMNVEV, per germline (reference sequence). V lost 2 bases and J lost 2, with 16 bases in between. This CDR3 comprises 17 residues. The CDR3 loop reads CASSLRRDGTGNQPQHF. The CDR3 DNA follows: TGTGCCAGCAGTTTACGGCGGGACGGAACGGGCAATCAGCCCCAGCATTTT.

This chain connects TRBV9 to TRBJ2-1; D might be TRBD2 (6 bases). Germline values: CDR1 SGDLS, CDR2 YYNGEE. This CDR3 region has 16 residues. Trimming removed 10 bases at V and 3 bases at J, with 23 bases between. The CDR3 loop reads CASPGDLSGYYNEQFF. The CDR3 DNA follows: TGTGCCTCGCCGGGGGACCTTAGCGGATACTACAATGAGCAGTTCTTC.

V usage is TRBV5-1 and J usage is TRBJ2-1; TRBD1 matches 10 bases. The V segment lost 4 bases and the J segment 7 bases; nucleotides outside the gene matches: 8. Per the germline V gene, CDR1 is SGHRS and CDR2 is YFSETQ. This CDR3 spans 15 amino acids. For the CDR3, the DNA is TGCGCCAGCAGCGATCGGACAGGGGGTTTTAATGAGCAGTTCTTC. Residues: CASSDRTGGFNEQFF.

This clone appeared a few times. This CDR3 is CASSFQGEGEKLFF. For the CDR3, the DNA is TGTGCCAGCAGTTTCCAGGGGGAAGGGGAAAAACTGTTTTTT. The genes are TRBV27 and TRBJ1-4; 7 positions agree with TRBD1. Per germline, CDR1 MNHEY and CDR2 SMNVEV (reference sequence). This CDR3 spans 14 amino acids. V shed 3 bases and J 8 bases; nucleotides not matched to a gene: 6.

A single count supports this clone. The chain uses TRBV20-1 and TRBJ1-1; the D gene is possibly TRBD1 (6 bases). The CDR3 runs to 11 residues. V was cut by 7 bases and J by 9 bases, with 15 bases left in between. Germline lookup yields CDR1 DFQATT and CDR2 SNEGSKA (reference sequence). The CDR3 protein is CSVETGTQAFF. The CDR3 coding sequence is TGCAGTGTCGAAACCGGGACACAAGCTTTCTTT.

The CDR3 sequence is CASSPRGGRGSYEQYF. The CDR3 bases are TGTGCCAGCAGCCCCCGGGGGGGGCGGGGTTCCTACGAGCAGTACTTC. The rearrangement joins TRBV11-2 to TRBJ2-7, with 8 bases that match TRBD2. Germline CDR1 reads SGHAT; CDR2 reads FQNNGV. Germline trimming cut 5 bases from V and 1 base from J; bases unmatched to any gene: 10. This CDR3 has 16 residues.

This clone has only a few counts. The V gene is TRBV28, the J gene TRBJ1-3; D remains unclear. Germline-derived CDR1 and CDR2 are MDHEN and SYDVKM. The CDR3 spans 15 residues. The V end was cut by 5 bases, the J end by 0 bases, with 11 bases between. The CDR3 is CASSPTDNSGNTIYF. In DNA, the CDR3 is TGTGCCAGCAGTCCAACCGACAACTCTGGAAACACCATATATTTT. The complete variable domain, with remaining parts taken from reference TRBV28 and TRBJ1-3, reads DVKVTQSSRYLVKRTGEKVFLECVQDMDHENMFWYRQDPGLGLRLIYFSYDVKMKEKGDIPEGYSVSREKKERFSLILESASTNQTSMYLCASSPTDNSGNTIYFGEGSWLTVV.